Below are 22 T cell receptor beta chains sequenced from a single sample in a study of T cells in Graves' hyperthyroidism and ophthalmopathy. Amplified TCR beta CDR3 regions came from RNA transcripts. The HTBI primer set drove a first-round RT-PCR of the TCR CDR3. Using its own MiXCR run on the multiplex PCR reads, TCRdb lists one record per CDR3 protein. The repertoire has 530,000 or so distinct CDR3 sequences, 40% to 55% of them found once; the top ten carry approximately 8.4%. Sequencing used peripheral blood or thyroid tissue (not recorded which). The receptors stem from a woman in her late teens or twenties with Graves' hyperthyroidism.

This clonotype was picked up many times. V and J are TRBV15 and TRBJ1-2; D is possibly TRBD1 (5 bases). Between the trimmed V and J ends, which lost 1 base and 4 bases, there was a span of 10 bases. Germline CDR1 LNHNV, CDR2 YYDKDF (reference sequence). This CDR3 is built from 14 residues. In nucleotides, the CDR3 is TGTGCCACCAGCAGAGTCGGGACCGGCTATGGCTACACCTTC. It specifies CATSRVGTGYGYTF.

Many counts were recorded for this clonotype. The chain carries TRBV6-1 and TRBJ2-6; D possibly corresponds to TRBD1 (6 bases). Per germline, CDR1 MNHNS and CDR2 SASEGT. V was pared by 4 bases and J by 4 bases, with 11 bases between. The CDR3 loop spans 15 amino acids. Here the CDR3 DNA reads TGTGCCAGCAGTGGGGCAGGGGACGGGGCCAACGTCCTGACTTTC. Translation: CASSGAGDGANVLTF.

This clonotype was counted only a few times. The chain employs TRBV2 and TRBJ1-2; D is unresolved. The CDR3 runs to 15 residues. Trimming pared 4 bases from V and 4 bases from J, leaving 16 bases between. Germline lookup yields CDR1 SNHLY and CDR2 FYNNEI. Here the CDR3 reads CASSARFPGSYGYTF. For the CDR3, the DNA is TGTGCCAGCAGTGCTAGGTTTCCGGGTAGCTATGGCTACACCTTC.

This clonotype was seen repeatedly, ten times or more. The chain has TRBV20-1 and TRBJ1-5, with D possibly being TRBD1 (6 bases). V gave up 4 bases and J gave up 5 bases, with 9 bases separating them. The CDR3 consists of 12 residues. From germline, CDR1 is DFQATT and CDR2 SNEGSKA (reference sequence). CDR3 protein: CSANREHQPQHF. CDR3 nucleotide sequence: TGCAGTGCTAACAGGGAACATCAGCCCCAGCATTTT.

The chain employs TRBV6-5 and TRBJ1-1; no firm D call. This CDR3 spans 12 amino acids. Germline CDR1 and CDR2: MNHEY and SVGAGI. Trimming removed 7 bases from V and 3 bases from J, with 9 bases in between. The CDR3 protein is CASTPSYTEAFF. The CDR3 DNA follows: TGTGCCAGCACCCCGTCGTACACTGAAGCTTTCTTT.

V is TRBV12-3 or TRBV12-4 and J is TRBJ2-7; TRBD2 might be the D (6 bases). Trimming pared 6 bases from V and 7 bases from J, leaving 13 bases between. The CDR3 is made up of 12 amino acids. The CDR3 is CASRRDPGEQYF. CDR3 in DNA: TGTGCCAGCAGGCGGGACCCGGGTGAGCAGTACTTC.

The table lists this clonotype with a few counts. The chain combines TRBV5-1 with TRBJ2-2; 9 bases match TRBD2. The length of the CDR3 is 15 residues. The germline gives CDR1 SGHRS, CDR2 YFSETQ. The junction had 5 bases not matched to a gene; V was cut back by 1 base and J by 7 bases. The CDR3 DNA is TGCGCCAGCAGCTTGCTAGCGGGATCGAACGGGGAGCTGTTTTTT. Translation gives CASSLLAGSNGELFF.

This clonotype was seen ten or more times. In DNA form, the CDR3 reads TGCAGCGTTGAAACAACCTCCCAGAGTCGCTACACCTTC. It translates to CSVETTSQSRYTF. The chain recombines TRBV29-1 with TRBJ1-2, with no clear D. Trimming took 2 bases from V and 9 from J, leaving 16 bases between them. This CDR3 has 13 residues. The germline CDR1 and CDR2 sequences are SQVTM and ANQGSEA.

The J gene is TRBJ1-1, the V gene TRBV29-1, with a possible D match to TRBD1 (6 bases). The germline V gene encodes CDR1 SQVTM and CDR2 ANQGSEA. V was trimmed by 8 bases and J by 4 bases, leaving 20 bases between them. The CDR3 has 14 amino acids. CDR3 DNA: TGCAGCAGTTACCGGGGGAAGGGGGGCACTGAAGCTTTCTTT. Translating it yields CSSYRGKGGTEAFF.

This clonotype was seen more than once but under ten times. The CDR3 DNA is TGTGCCAGCAGCTTGGGGACGGCGGATGAAAAACTGTTTTTT. Translating gives CASSLGTADEKLFF. This chain joins TRBV5-6 and TRBJ1-4; D is unclear. Germline V lookup: CDR1 SGHDT, CDR2 YYEEEE. The CDR3 extends over 14 amino acids. Trimming removed 0 bases at V and 6 bases at J, with 9 bases between. The entire variable domain, with the rest obtained from reference TRBV5-6 and TRBJ1-4, is as follows: DAGVTQSPTHLIKTRGQQVTLRCSPKSGHDTVSWYQQALGQGPQFIFQYYEEEERQRGNFPDRFSGHQFPNYSSELNVNALLLGDSALYLCASSLGTADEKLFFGSGTQLSVL.

The rearrangement joins TRBV7-9 to TRBJ1-3, with 7 nucleotides matching TRBD1. This CDR3 region has 14 residues. After removal of 5 bases from V and 8 bases from J, the junction contained 9 bases not matched to a gene. Germline values: CDR1 SEHNR, CDR2 FQNEAQ (reference sequence). CDR3: CASSPLRTGHTIYF. CDR3 sequence (DNA): TGTGCCAGCAGCCCCTTACGGACAGGACACACCATATATTTT.

This clonotype was picked up one time. The gene calls are TRBV10-3 and TRBJ2-5, with TRBD1 matching over 9 bases. CDR1 ENHRY and CDR2 SYGVKD come from the germline V gene. The CDR3 covers 11 residues. The trim removed 6 bases at V and 9 bases at J, leaving 2 bases unmatched. The CDR3 DNA reads TGTGCCATCAGCTGGACAGGGGCCCAGTACTTC. Translation: CAISWTGAQYF.

The chain carries TRBV29-1 and TRBJ2-7, with no clear D. The V end lost 6 bases, the J end lost 4 bases, and 19 bases lay between the germline ends. Germline V lookup: CDR1 SQVTM, CDR2 ANQGSEA. The CDR3 runs to 14 residues. The CDR3 region is CSVAAYGAAYEQYF. The CDR3 DNA reads as TGCAGCGTAGCTGCTTATGGCGCCGCTTACGAGCAGTACTTC.

The chain links TRBV24-1 to TRBJ1-1, with D perhaps TRBD1 (5 bases). V shed 3 bases and J shed 5 bases, with 15 bases lying between them. Germline V gene data show CDR1 as KGHDR and CDR2 as SFDVKD. The CDR3 runs 15 residues. The CDR3 region is CATSDPNRSGTEAFF. CDR3 sequence (DNA): TGTGCCACCAGTGATCCCAACAGGAGCGGGACTGAAGCTTTCTTT.

This clonotype has more than one count but fewer than ten. J is TRBJ2-3 and V is TRBV5-4; 7 positions match TRBD1. Germline V gives CDR1 SGHNT, CDR2 YYREEE (reference sequence). After removal of 4 bases from V and 7 bases from J, the junction contained 9 bases not matched to a gene. There are 14 residues in the CDR3. This CDR3 is CASSKRQGRNTQYF. In DNA, the CDR3 is TGTGCCAGCAGCAAAAGACAGGGACGAAATACGCAGTATTTT.

This clonotype was observed many times. V usage is TRBV10-3 and J usage is TRBJ2-5; 10 bases are a match to TRBD2. Trimming cost V 2 bases and J 1 base; bases outside gene matches: 4. Germline V gene lookup returns CDR1 ENHRY and CDR2 SYGVKD. This CDR3 spans 16 amino acids. For the CDR3, the DNA is TGTGCCATCAGTGAGATAAGGACTAGCGGCCAAGAGACCCAGTACTTC. This translates into CAISEIRTSGQETQYF.

The chain couples TRBV20-1 to TRBJ1-4, with D perhaps TRBD1 (5 bases). Between the trimmed V and J ends, which lost 6 bases and 7 bases, there was a span of 21 bases. This CDR3 is 15 amino acids long. Germline-derived CDR1 and CDR2 are DFQATT and SNEGSKA (reference sequence). This CDR3 is CSAINGAQRSEKLFF. The CDR3 bases are TGCAGTGCCATTAACGGGGCGCAAAGAAGTGAAAAACTGTTTTTT.

This clonotype came up many times. The gene calls are TRBV29-1 and TRBJ1-3; D gene unclear. V was shortened by 4 bases and J by 2 bases, with 6 bases between the two germline ends. The CDR3 sequence is 12 residues long. CDR1 and CDR2 (germline): SQVTM, ANQGSEA. DNA for the CDR3: TGCAGCGTTGCCCTAACTGGAAACACCATATATTTT. Encoded protein: CSVALTGNTIYF.

The chain recombines TRBV5-1 with TRBJ2-7; 13 bases map to TRBD2. Germline values: CDR1 SGHRS, CDR2 YFSETQ. V was pared by 4 bases and J by 7 bases, with 8 bases of the junction left unmatched. This CDR3 contains 15 residues. Written as DNA, the CDR3 is TGCGCCAGCAGCACTAGCGGGAGGGCCCACAATGAGCAGTACTTC. Translation gives CASSTSGRAHNEQYF.

This clonotype has a count of ten or more. The chain has TRBV10-3 and TRBJ2-7; D unclear. Germline assignment: CDR1 ENHRY and CDR2 SYGVKD. V lost 8 bases and J 1 base, leaving 9 bases between the germline ends. The CDR3 consists of 12 residues. Here the CDR3 reads CAIGSASYEQYF. DNA of the CDR3: TGTGCCATCGGATCAGCGTCCTACGAGCAGTACTTC.

Notes on this clonotype: A clone one base away is much larger, so this may be a read error. The conserved phenylalanine or tryptophan normally closing the CDR3 is absent here, so this likely arose from a read error. The V and J genes are TRBV3-1 and TRBJ1-1; D call uncertain. Trimming removed 4 bases from V and 4 bases from J, with 13 bases in between. There are 14 residues in the CDR3. CDR1 is LGHDT, CDR2 YNNKEL, per germline (reference sequence). In nucleotides, the CDR3 is TGTGCCAGCAGCCCGGCGGCCCGAGGCACTGAAGCTTTCTCT. This codes for CASSPAARGTEAFS.

This clonotype has at least ten counts. The rearrangement uses TRBV11-3 and TRBJ1-1; D is uncertain. V was pared by 2 bases and J by 1 base, with 17 bases between. This CDR3 has 17 residues. Germline values: CDR1 SGHNT, CDR2 YENEEA. The CDR3 coding sequence is TGTGCCAGCAGCTTAACACTTTGGACTTCAAGGAACACTGAAGCTTTCTTT. This codes for CASSLTLWTSRNTEAFF.